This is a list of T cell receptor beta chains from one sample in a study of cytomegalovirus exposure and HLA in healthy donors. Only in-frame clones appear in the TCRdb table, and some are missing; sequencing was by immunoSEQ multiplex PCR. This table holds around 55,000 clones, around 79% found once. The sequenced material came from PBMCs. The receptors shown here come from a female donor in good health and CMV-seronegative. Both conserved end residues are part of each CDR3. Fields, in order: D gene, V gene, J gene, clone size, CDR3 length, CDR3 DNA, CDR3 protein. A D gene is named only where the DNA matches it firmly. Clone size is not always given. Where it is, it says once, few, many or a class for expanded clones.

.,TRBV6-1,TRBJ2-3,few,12,TGTGCCAGCAGAGACTTGGCAGATACGCAGTATTTT,CASRDLADTQYF
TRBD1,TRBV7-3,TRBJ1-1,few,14,TGTGCCAGCAGCCTAGACAGGGGTATCACTGAAGCTTTCTTT,CASSLDRGITEAFF
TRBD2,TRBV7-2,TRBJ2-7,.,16,TGTGCCAGCAGTGCGGGGCTAGCGGAAGGATCCTACGAGCAGTACTTC,CASSAGLAEGSYEQYF
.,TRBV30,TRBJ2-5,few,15,TGTGCCTGGAGTACGACCGCAACAGGACAGGAGACCCAGTACTTC,CAWSTTATGQETQYF
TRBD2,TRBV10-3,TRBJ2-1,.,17,TGTGCCATCAGTGATTCCCATAGCGGGAGGGCCGACAATGAGCAGTTCTTC,CAISDSHSGRADNEQFF
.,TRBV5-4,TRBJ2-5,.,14,TGTGCCAGTAGCCTTGGAGGGTCCAAGGAGACCCAGTACTTC,CASSLGGSKETQYF
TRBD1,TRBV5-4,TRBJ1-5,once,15,TGTGCCAGCAGCCCCGGGACAGGGAATAATCAGCCCCAGCATTTT,CASSPGTGNNQPQHF
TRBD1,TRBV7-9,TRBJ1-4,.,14,TGTGCCAGCAGCTCCGGGACAGTTAATGAAAAACTGTTTTTT,CASSSGTVNEKLFF
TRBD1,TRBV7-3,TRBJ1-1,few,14,TGTGCCAGCAGCCAAGGACAGGGGAACACTGAAGCTTTCTTT,CASSQGQGNTEAFF
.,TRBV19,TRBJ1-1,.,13,TGTGCCAGTAGCACCCGGTTGGTCACTGAAGCTTTCTTT,CASSTRLVTEAFF
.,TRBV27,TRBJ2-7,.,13,TGTGCCAGCAGCCCAGGGTTCCTTCGCGAGCAGTACTTC,CASSPGFLREQYF
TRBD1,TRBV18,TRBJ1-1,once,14,TGTGCCAGCTCACTTCAGACAGGGTACACTGAAGCTTTCTTT,CASSLQTGYTEAFF
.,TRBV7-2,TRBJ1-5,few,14,TGTGCCAGCAGCCAGCGCGGGGCCAATCAGCCCCAGCATTTT,CASSQRGANQPQHF
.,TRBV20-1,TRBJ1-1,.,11,TGCAGTGCTAGGCGCAACACTGAAGCTTTCTTT,CSARRNTEAFF
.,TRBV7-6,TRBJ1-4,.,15,TGTGCCAGCAGCTTACAGCCGGGAGCAAATGAAAAACTGTTTTTT,CASSLQPGANEKLFF
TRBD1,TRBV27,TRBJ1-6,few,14,TGTGCCAGCAGGGGACAGGGGGGAAATTCACCCCTCCACTTT,CASRGQGGNSPLHF
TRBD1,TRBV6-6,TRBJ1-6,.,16,TGTGCCAGCAGTTATCCCAAGGGGACAGGCAATTCACCCCTCCACTTT,CASSYPKGTGNSPLHF
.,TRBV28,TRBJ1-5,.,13,TGTGCCAGCAGAGGACAGTTCAATCAGCCCCAGCATTTT,CASRGQFNQPQHF
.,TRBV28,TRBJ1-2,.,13,TGTGCCAGCAGTACAGGCGGAGTGTATGGCTACACCTTC,CASSTGGVYGYTF
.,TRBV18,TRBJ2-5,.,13,TGTGCCAGCTCACCCCTCCGGCAAGAGACCCAGTACTTC,CASSPLRQETQYF
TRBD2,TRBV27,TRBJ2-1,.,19,TGTGCCAGCACCCCCGTAGGACTAGCGGGGGGTCGTTCCTACAATGAGCAGTTCTTC,CASTPVGLAGGRSYNEQFF
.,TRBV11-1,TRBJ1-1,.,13,TGTGCCAGCAGCTTATTCGGGGACACTGAAGCTTTCTTT,CASSLFGDTEAFF
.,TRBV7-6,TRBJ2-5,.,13,TGTGCCAGCAGCGTACAGGAGAGCCAGACCCAGTACTTC,CASSVQESQTQYF
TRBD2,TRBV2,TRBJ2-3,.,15,TGTGCCAGCAGTGAAATCGGCGGGAGGGGAGATACGCAGTATTTT,CASSEIGGRGDTQYF
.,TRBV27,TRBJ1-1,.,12,TGTGCCAGCAGTGCACAACAGGGTGGCGTTTTCTTT,CASSAQQGGVFF
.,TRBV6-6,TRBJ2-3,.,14,TGTGCCAGCAGTGCCGACTTGAGCACAGATACGCAGTATTTT,CASSADLSTDTQYF
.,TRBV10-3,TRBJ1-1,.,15,TGTGCCATCAGTGAGTCGAATTCGGGGAACACTGAAGCTTTCTTT,CAISESNSGNTEAFF
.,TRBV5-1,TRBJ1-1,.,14,TGCGCCAGCAGCTTGGACAGTCGGAACACTGAAGCTTTCTTT,CASSLDSRNTEAFF
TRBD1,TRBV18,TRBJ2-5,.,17,TGTGCCAGCTCACCATCTGCGGGGACAGGGAATAGGGAGACCCAGTACTTC,CASSPSAGTGNRETQYF
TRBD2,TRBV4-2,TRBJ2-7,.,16,TGTGCCAGCAGCCAAGACGAAGCGGGAGGGCCGTGGGAGCAGTACTTC,CASSQDEAGGPWEQYF
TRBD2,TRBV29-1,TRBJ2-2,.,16,TGCAGCGTTGACGGGGCGGGAGGGCCGAACACCGGGGAGCTGTTTTTT,CSVDGAGGPNTGELFF
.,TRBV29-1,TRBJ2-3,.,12,TGCAGCGTGGGGGGTGGCACAGATACGCAGTATTTT,CSVGGGTDTQYF
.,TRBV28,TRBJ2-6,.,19,TGTGCCAGCAGTTCCCCAGGGGACCCAGCAAGCTCTGGGGCCAACGTCCTGACTTTC,CASSSPGDPASSGANVLTF
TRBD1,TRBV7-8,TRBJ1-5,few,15,TGTGCCAGCAGCGAACCCGGGACAGGGAATCAGCCCCAGCATTTT,CASSEPGTGNQPQHF
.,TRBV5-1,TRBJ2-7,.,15,TGCGCCAGCAGCTTCCAGCCGGGTATCCAATACGAGCAGTACTTC,CASSFQPGIQYEQYF
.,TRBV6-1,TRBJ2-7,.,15,TGTGCCAGCAGTGAAGCCTGGGGCAGGGCCGCCGAGCAGTACTTC,CASSEAWGRAAEQYF
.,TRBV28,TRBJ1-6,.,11,TGTGCCAGCAGTACCAGTGGCACCCTCCACTTT,CASSTSGTLHF
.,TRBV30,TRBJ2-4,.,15,TGTGCCTGGGCCGGGGAGAGGAAGGCCAAAAACATTCAGTACTTC,CAWAGERKAKNIQYF
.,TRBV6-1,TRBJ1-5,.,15,TGTGCCAGCAGTGAAAATAGGGGTTTGGGTCAGCCCCAGCATTTT,CASSENRGLGQPQHF
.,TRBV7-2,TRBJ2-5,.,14,TGTGCCAGCAGCTTATACCAGGACCAAGAGACCCAGTACTTC,CASSLYQDQETQYF
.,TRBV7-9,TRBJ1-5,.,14,TGTGCCAGCAGCTCCCGACTGACGCGCGAGCCCCAGCATTTT,CASSSRLTREPQHF
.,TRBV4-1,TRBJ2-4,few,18,TGCGCCAGCAGCCACGGCCTGGGACTCCCCGGGGCCAAAAACATTCAGTACTTC,CASSHGLGLPGAKNIQYF
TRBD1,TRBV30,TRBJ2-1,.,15,TGTGCCTGGAGCTCCGGGACAGTCTCCTACAATGAGCAGTTCTTC,CAWSSGTVSYNEQFF
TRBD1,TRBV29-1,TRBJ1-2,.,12,TGCAGCGTGAAACAGGGGGTGTATGGCTACACCTTC,CSVKQGVYGYTF
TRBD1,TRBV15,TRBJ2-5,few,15,TGTGCCACCAGCAGAGATCGTGACAGGGTGGAGACCCAGTACTTC,CATSRDRDRVETQYF
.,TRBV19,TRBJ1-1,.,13,TGTGCCAGTAGGCGGCGGGAAGCCACTGAAGCTTTCTTT,CASRRREATEAFF
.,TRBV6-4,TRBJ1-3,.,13,TGTGCCCGCCTCCCCCAGGTTGTCAACACCATATATTTT,CARLPQVVNTIYF
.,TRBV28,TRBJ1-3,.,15,TGTGCCAGCAGCTCCACGACAGTTGCTGGAAACACCATATATTTT,CASSSTTVAGNTIYF
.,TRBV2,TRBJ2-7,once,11,TGTGCCAGCAGTGTAGCTTACGAGCAGTACTTC,CASSVAYEQYF
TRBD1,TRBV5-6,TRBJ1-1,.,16,TGTGCCAGCAGCTTAAGCCGGGACAGGGGGCGAACTGAAGCTTTCTTT,CASSLSRDRGRTEAFF